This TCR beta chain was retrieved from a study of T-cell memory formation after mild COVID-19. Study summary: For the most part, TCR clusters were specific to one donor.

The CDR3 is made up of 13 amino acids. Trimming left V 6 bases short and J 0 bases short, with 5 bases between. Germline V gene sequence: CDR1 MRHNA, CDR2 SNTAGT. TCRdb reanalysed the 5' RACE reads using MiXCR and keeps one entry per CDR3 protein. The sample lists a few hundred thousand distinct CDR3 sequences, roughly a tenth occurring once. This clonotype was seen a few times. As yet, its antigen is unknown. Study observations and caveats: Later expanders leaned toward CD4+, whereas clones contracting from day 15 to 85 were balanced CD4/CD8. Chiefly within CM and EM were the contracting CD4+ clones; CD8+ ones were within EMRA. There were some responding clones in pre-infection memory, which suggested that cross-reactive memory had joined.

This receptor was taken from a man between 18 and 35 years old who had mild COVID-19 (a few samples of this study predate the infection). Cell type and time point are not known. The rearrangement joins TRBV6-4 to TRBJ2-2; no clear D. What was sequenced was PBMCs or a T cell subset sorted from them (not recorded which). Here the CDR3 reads CASRPANTGELFF. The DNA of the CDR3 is TGTGCCAGCAGACCTGCGAACACCGGGGAGCTGTTTTTT.